The table lists the clone carrying this T cell receptor beta chain with a few counts. Its antigen is still unknown. Unique molecular identifiers were present on cDNA, and template switching added a universal primer site. Via MiXCR, TCRdb re-called the 5' RACE reads, giving one row per CDR3 protein. The table lists approximately 490,000 distinct CDR3 sequences, 20% to 25% of them singletons. These data come from a study of identical twins. General study findings and limits: Abundant beta clonotypes from cord blood bore fewer insertions; memory repertoires lacked this pattern. Cross-sectional statistical analysis was relied on for the conclusions, without the same donors being followed. It was possible that invariant MAIT and iNKT cells partly confounded the zero-insertion analyses.

Trimming pared 4 bases from V and 9 bases from J, leaving 16 bases between. The CDR3 loop spans 13 amino acids. In germline, CDR1 is SQVTM, CDR2 ANQGSEA. A further study also used this sample, focusing on yellow fever vaccine responses in identical twins.

The source is a woman aged 18-30 years in good health. The sample taken for sequencing was CD4+ T cells sorted from blood. V usage is TRBV29-1 and J usage is TRBJ2-4; D is possibly TRBD1 (5 bases). CDR3 DNA: TGCAGCGTTGTAGTTGCAGGGATGTTCATTCAGTACTTC. Its protein is CSVVVAGMFIQYF.